The rows below give T cell receptor beta chains drawn from one sample of a study of shared T cell receptors in the human thymus. Here immunoSEQ multiplex PCR was the method, and the copy in TCRdb shows in-frame clones only, minus some. The data show hundreds of thousands of clones, with 85% to 90% seen just once and 0.0085% to 0.012% held by the top ten. The same sample was also studied in work on human thymus T cells.

Sequencing input: thymocytes. The receptors stem from a boy in the first two years of life with a congenital heart defect. Each CDR3 is given with its conserved first and last residue. D genes are given only for firm matches. Rows may omit the clone size; those that give it use once, few, many or a size class.

NA	TRBV7-9	NA	TRBJ1-1	CASSGYRVAEAFF	TGTGCCAGCAGCGGTTACAGGGTGGCTGAAGCTTTCTTT
TRBD2	TRBV5-4	NA	TRBJ2-5	CASSRHRRESGETQYF	TGTGCCAGCAGCCGGCACCGGCGGGAGTCGGGAGAGACCCAGTACTTC
TRBD1	TRBV4-2	NA	TRBJ2-1	CASTEDRGSNEQFF	TGTGCCAGCACCGAAGACAGGGGTTCAAATGAGCAGTTCTTC
NA	TRBV2	once	TRBJ2-7	CASSDSTGGTIYYEQYF	TGTGCCAGCAGTGATTCGACCGGGGGTACTATCTACTACGAGCAGTACTTC
TRBD2	TRBV5-1	NA	TRBJ2-7	CASSFEQSGRGSYEQYF	TGCGCCAGCAGCTTCGAGCAAAGCGGGAGGGGTTCCTACGAGCAGTACTTC
NA	TRBV1	NA	TRBJ2-5	CTSRRVAKGSKEETQYF	NA
TRBD2	TRBV27	NA	TRBJ2-7	CASSLTSGRASREQYF	TGTGCCAGCAGTTTAACTAGCGGGAGGGCCAGCCGCGAGCAGTACTTC
NA	TRBV15	NA	TRBJ2-3	CATSRAPRPNPTDTQYF	TGTGCCACCAGCAGGGCCCCTAGGCCCAATCCTACGGATACGCAGTATTTT
TRBD2	TRBV28	NA	TRBJ2-7	CASSLRSGSGYEQYF	TGTGCCAGCAGTTTGCGTAGCGGGAGTGGCTACGAGCAGTACTTC
NA	TRBV18	NA	TRBJ2-7	CASSLDCHPYEQYF	TGTGCCAGCTCGCTGGACTGCCACCCCTACGAGCAGTACTTC
TRBD1	TRBV15	NA	TRBJ1-3	CATSDRGGNTIYF	TGTGCCACCAGCGACAGGGGTGGAAACACCATATATTTT
NA	TRBV11-2	NA	TRBJ2-3	CASSLEVELDTQYF	TGTGCCAGCAGCTTAGAAGTGGAGCTGGATACGCAGTATTTT
TRBD1	TRBV15	NA	TRBJ2-6	CATSRDQGDGPNVLTF	TGTGCCACCAGCAGAGATCAGGGGGACGGGCCCAACGTCCTGACTTTC
TRBD2	TRBV7-2	NA	TRBJ2-1	CASSLDPSGRAAYNEQFF	TGTGCCAGCAGCTTAGATCCTAGCGGGAGGGCCGCTTACAATGAGCAGTTCTTC
TRBD2	TRBV9	once	TRBJ2-1	CASSGTSGHNEQFF	TGTGCCAGCAGTGGGACTAGCGGCCACAATGAGCAGTTCTTC
NA	TRBV30	NA	TRBJ2-1	CAWSAGGGNEQFF	TGTGCCTGGAGTGCAGGTGGAGGTAATGAGCAGTTCTTC
TRBD2	TRBV7-2	NA	TRBJ2-3	CASQPSGRARSDTQYF	TGTGCCAGCCAGCCTAGCGGGAGAGCAAGGTCAGATACGCAGTATTTT
NA	TRBV19	NA	TRBJ2-7	CASSTQGRYEQYF	TGTGCCAGTAGTACCCAGGGAAGGTACGAGCAGTACTTC
NA	TRBV2	NA	TRBJ2-5	CASSLGGAGETQYF	TGTGCCAGCAGCCTGGGGGGGGCTGGGGAGACCCAGTACTTC
NA	TRBV27	NA	TRBJ2-7	CASSTHRQKRYEQYF	TGTGCCAGCAGTACCCACCGCCAGAAACGCTACGAGCAGTACTTC
NA	TRBV4-2	NA	TRBJ2-7	CASSQEDSHPYYEQYF	TGTGCCAGCAGCCAAGAGGACAGCCATCCCTACTACGAGCAGTACTTC
TRBD1	TRBV19	NA	TRBJ2-2	CASTEGQGARRTGELFF	TGTGCCAGTACTGAGGGACAGGGGGCGCGGAGAACCGGGGAGCTGTTTTTT
TRBD2	TRBV29-1	NA	TRBJ2-1	CSVLKLAAKYNEQFF	TGCAGCGTTCTTAAACTAGCGGCGAAATACAATGAGCAGTTCTTC
NA	TRBV19	once	TRBJ2-3	CASSIGLPGTDTQYF	TGTGCCAGTAGTATAGGGCTCCCTGGCACAGATACGCAGTATTTT